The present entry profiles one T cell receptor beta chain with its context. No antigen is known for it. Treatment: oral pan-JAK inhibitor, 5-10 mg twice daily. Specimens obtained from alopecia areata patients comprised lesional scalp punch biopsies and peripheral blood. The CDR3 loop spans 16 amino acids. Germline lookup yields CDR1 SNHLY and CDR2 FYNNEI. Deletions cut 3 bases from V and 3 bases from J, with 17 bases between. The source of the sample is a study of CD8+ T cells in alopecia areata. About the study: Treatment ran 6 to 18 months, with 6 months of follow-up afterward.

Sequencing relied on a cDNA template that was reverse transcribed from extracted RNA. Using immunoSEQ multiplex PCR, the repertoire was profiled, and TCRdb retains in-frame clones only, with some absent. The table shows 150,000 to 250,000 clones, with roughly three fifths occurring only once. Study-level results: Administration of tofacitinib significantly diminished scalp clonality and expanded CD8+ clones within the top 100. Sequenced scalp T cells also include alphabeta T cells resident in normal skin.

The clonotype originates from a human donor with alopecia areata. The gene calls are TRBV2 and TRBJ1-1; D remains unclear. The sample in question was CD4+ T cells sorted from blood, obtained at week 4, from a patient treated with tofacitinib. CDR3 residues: CASSDAPGPMDTEAFF. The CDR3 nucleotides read TGTGCCAGCAGTGACGCCCCCGGGCCAATGGACACTGAAGCTTTCTTT. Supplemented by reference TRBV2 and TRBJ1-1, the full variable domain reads EPEVTQTPSHQVTQMGQEVILRCVPISNHLYFYWYRQILGQKVEFLVSFYNNEISEKSEIFDDQFSVERPDGSNFTLKIRSTKLEDSAMYFCASSDAPGPMDTEAFFGQGTRLTVV.